Here is one T cell receptor (beta chain) with its context. Original processing methods: Reference gene primer amplification yielded estimated nucleated cell counts. Clones were read by immunoSEQ multiplex PCR, and TCRdb kept only the in-frame ones, dropping some. D and trimming were read from the DNA, whereas the V and J calls and clone size are those reported in that table. The sample carries over 450,000 clones, around nine tenths recorded once. Trimming left V 2 bases short and J 5 bases short, with 14 bases between. This CDR3 contains 15 residues. Looked up from germline, CDR1 is SGHDT and CDR2 is YYEEEE. This sample was taken from a study of blood T cell repertoires in COVID-19. Study context: PBMCs, B-cell-depleted T cells, or T cells provided the cDNA or gDNA that made up the material.

The chain links TRBV5-6 to TRBJ1-3; tentatively, D is TRBD1 (5 bases). The clonotype originates from a woman aged 45-65 years with COVID-19, enrolled during active disease. Sequencing used peripheral blood. The CDR3 spells CASSLGAGGRNTIYF. CDR3 coding DNA: TGTGCCAGCAGCTTAGGGGCAGGCGGGAGAAACACCATATATTTT.